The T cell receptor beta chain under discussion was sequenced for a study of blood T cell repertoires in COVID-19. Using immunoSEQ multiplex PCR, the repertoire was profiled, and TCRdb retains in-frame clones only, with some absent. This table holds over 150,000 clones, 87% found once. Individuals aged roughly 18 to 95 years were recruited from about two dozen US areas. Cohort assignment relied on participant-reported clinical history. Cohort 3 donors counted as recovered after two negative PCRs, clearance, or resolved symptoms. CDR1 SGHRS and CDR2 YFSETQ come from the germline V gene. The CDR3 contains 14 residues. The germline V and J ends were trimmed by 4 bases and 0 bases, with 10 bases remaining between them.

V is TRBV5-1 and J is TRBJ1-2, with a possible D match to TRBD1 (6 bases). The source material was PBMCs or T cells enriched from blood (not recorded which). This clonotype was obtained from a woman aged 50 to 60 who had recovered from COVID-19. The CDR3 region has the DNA TGCGCCAGCAGCATGGACAGAGCTAACTATGGCTACACCTTC. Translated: CASSMDRANYGYTF.